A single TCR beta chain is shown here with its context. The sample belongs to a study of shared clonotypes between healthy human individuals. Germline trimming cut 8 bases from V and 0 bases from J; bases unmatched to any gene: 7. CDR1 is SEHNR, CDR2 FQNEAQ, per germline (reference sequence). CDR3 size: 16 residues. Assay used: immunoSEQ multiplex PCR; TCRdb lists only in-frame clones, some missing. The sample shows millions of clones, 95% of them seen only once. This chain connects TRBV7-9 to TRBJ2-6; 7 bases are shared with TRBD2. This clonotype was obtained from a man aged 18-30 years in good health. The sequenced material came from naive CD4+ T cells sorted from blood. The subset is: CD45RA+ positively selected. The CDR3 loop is CASRRGLFSGANVLTF. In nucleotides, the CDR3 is TGTGCCAGCCGGAGGGGACTATTCTCTGGGGCCAACGTCCTGACTTTC. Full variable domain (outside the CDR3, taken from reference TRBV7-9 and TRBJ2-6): DTGVSQNPRHKITKRGQNVTFRCDPISEHNRLYWYRQTLGQGPEFLTYFQNEAQLEKSRLLSDRFSAERPKGSFSTLEIQRTEQGDSAMYLCASRRGLFSGANVLTFGAGSRLTVL.